Presented here are 27 T cell receptor beta chains from one specimen sequenced in a study of chemoradiotherapy in HPV16-positive cancers. The assay was immunoSEQ multiplex PCR, and TCRdb's table has in-frame clones only and misses some. This table has about 68,000 clones, about 90% appearing once. The material was blood, obtained from a patient who underwent chemoradiotherapy. The receptors stem from a human donor with HPV-associated anogenital cancer.

This clone was found once. The chain joins TRBV5-1 to TRBJ2-2; 7 bases agree with TRBD1. CDR1 and CDR2 (germline): SGHRS, YFSETQ. The V and J ends lost 4 bases and 5 bases, in that order; junction bases with no gene match: 8. The CDR3 runs to 15 residues. The CDR3 sequence is CASSRRDSGTGELFF. CDR3 in DNA: TGCGCCAGCAGCCGCCGGGACAGTGGGACCGGGGAGCTGTTTTTT.

The rearrangement links TRBV5-4 to TRBJ2-1, with D perhaps assigned TRBD1 or TRBD2 (5 bases each). Germline V gives CDR1 SGHNT, CDR2 YYREEE (reference sequence). V was clipped by 2 bases and J by 5 bases, with 17 bases between them. The length of the CDR3 is 16 residues. The CDR3 DNA follows: TGTGCCAGCAGCTTTATCGTCCCGGGACCCAACAATGAGCAGTTCTTC. This encodes CASSFIVPGPNNEQFF.

This chain connects TRBV2 to TRBJ2-5, with 11 bases that match TRBD2. The CDR3 has 14 residues. The germline V gene encodes CDR1 SNHLY and CDR2 FYNNEI. V gave up 5 bases and J gave up 11 bases; unmatched junction bases: 10. The CDR3 here is CASSMTSGKLVQYF. The CDR3 DNA is TGTGCCAGCAGTATGACTAGCGGGAAGCTTGTGCAGTACTTC.

The chain uses TRBV5-1 and TRBJ2-2; 10 bases align to TRBD1. Looked up from germline, CDR1 is SGHRS and CDR2 is YFSETQ. With 6 bases clipped from V and 6 bases from J, the junction kept 17 bases outside the gene matches. The CDR3 loop spans 18 amino acids. CDR3 amino acids: CASNPFSFRGQGAGELFF. For the CDR3, the DNA is TGCGCCAGCAACCCGTTTTCGTTCCGAGGACAGGGGGCCGGGGAGCTGTTTTTT.

This chain joins TRBV5-4 and TRBJ2-7, with D maybe TRBD1 (5 bases). Germline assignment: CDR1 SGHNT and CDR2 YYREEE (reference sequence). Trimming took off 0 bases at V and 3 bases at J, with 13 bases between the two ends. This CDR3 is built from 15 residues. The CDR3 spells CASSLGPGSSYEQYF. As DNA, the CDR3 is TGTGCCAGCAGCTTGGGGCCAGGGTCGAGCTACGAGCAGTACTTC.

The V and J genes are TRBV5-8 and TRBJ1-3; D ambiguous. The ends were cut back, 0 bases at V and 4 bases at J, with 11 bases in the middle. Germline CDR1 and CDR2: SGHTS and YDEGEE. The CDR3 has 15 amino acids. CDR3 amino acids: CASSLDPTGGNTIYF. The CDR3 DNA reads TGTGCCAGCAGCTTGGACCCGACGGGGGGAAACACCATATATTTT.

J is TRBJ1-1 and V is TRBV27; the D is unclear. Per germline, CDR1 MNHEY and CDR2 SMNVEV (reference sequence). The V end lost 2 bases, the J end lost 1 base, and 5 bases lay between the germline ends. CDR3 length: 13 amino acids. For the CDR3, the DNA is TGTGCCAGCAGTTTAACGGCGAACACTGAAGCTTTCTTT. Amino acid sequence: CASSLTANTEAFF.

The genes are TRBV6-4 and TRBJ1-1; D perhaps matches TRBD1 (5 bases). The V end was cut by 2 bases, the J end by 1 base, with 5 bases between. CDR3 length: 13 amino acids. CDR1 is MRHNA, CDR2 SNTAGT, per germline. The CDR3 DNA sequence: TGTGCCAGCAGTGACAGGGGGAACACTGAAGCTTTCTTT. Its protein product is CASSDRGNTEAFF.

This clone was detected once. This chain links TRBV6-4 with TRBJ2-7; either TRBD1 or TRBD2 may fit D (6 bases each). Germline V gene lookup returns CDR1 MRHNA and CDR2 SNTAGT. Deletions cut 3 bases from V and 7 bases from J, with 25 bases between. The CDR3 has 17 amino acids. CDR3 protein: CASSDGIGRDNPTEQYF. In DNA, the CDR3 is TGTGCCAGCAGTGATGGAATTGGGCGGGACAATCCTACGGAGCAGTACTTC.

The chain has TRBV30 and TRBJ1-2; D may be TRBD1 (6 bases). The ends were cut back, 4 bases at V and 4 bases at J, with 10 bases in the middle. The germline V gene encodes CDR1 GTSNPN and CDR2 SVGIG (reference sequence). The CDR3 is 12 residues long. CDR3 in DNA: TGTGCCTGGAAGGGACATATCTATGGCTACACCTTC. Protein sequence: CAWKGHIYGYTF.

The chain combines TRBV19 with TRBJ1-1; D not certain. The germline V gene has CDR1 LNHDA and CDR2 SQIVND (reference sequence). Trimming took 0 bases from V and 4 from J, leaving 6 bases between them. The CDR3 runs to 13 residues. CDR3 amino acids: CASSIDGSTEAFF. In nucleotides, the CDR3 is TGTGCCAGTAGTATAGATGGTAGCACTGAAGCTTTCTTT. The full variable domain, its missing parts supplied by reference TRBV19 and TRBJ1-1, is DGGITQSPKYLFRKEGQNVTLSCEQNLNHDAMYWYRQDPGQGLRLIYYSQIVNDFQKGDIAEGYSVSREKKESFPLTVTSAQKNPTAFYLCASSIDGSTEAFFGQGTRLTVV.

V usage is TRBV5-1 and J usage is TRBJ2-1; a possible D gene is TRBD2 (6 bases). The CDR3 contains 15 residues. The ends were cut back, 4 bases at V and 2 bases at J, with 13 bases in the middle. Germline CDR1 is SGHRS and CDR2 is YFSETQ. The DNA for the CDR3 is TGCGCCAGCAGCCCCGTCGGGGGAGCCTACAATGAGCAGTTCTTC. Protein sequence: CASSPVGGAYNEQFF.

The V gene is TRBV19, the J gene TRBJ1-2; 9 bases fit TRBD1. The CDR3 runs 16 residues. Germline V gene data show CDR1 as LNHDA and CDR2 as SQIVND (reference sequence). V trimming: 5 bases; J trimming: 2 bases; junction bases outside the gene matches: 9. The CDR3 region is CASSVTTGGANYGYTF. The CDR3, as DNA: TGTGCCAGTAGTGTTACAACAGGGGGCGCGAACTATGGCTACACCTTC. Looking up the rest from reference TRBV19 and TRBJ1-2 gives the full variable domain: DGGITQSPKYLFRKEGQNVTLSCEQNLNHDAMYWYRQDPGQGLRLIYYSQIVNDFQKGDIAEGYSVSREKKESFPLTVTSAQKNPTAFYLCASSVTTGGANYGYTFGSGTRLTVV.

The rearrangement uses TRBV9 and TRBJ2-7, with TRBD2 matching 11 bases. CDR1 is SGDLS and CDR2 is YYNGEE in the germline V gene. V trimming: 4 bases; J trimming: 6 bases; junction bases outside the gene matches: 9. The CDR3 extends over 15 amino acids. The CDR3 coding sequence is TGTGCCAGCAGCCCCTTTGGCGGGACTAGCGGCGAGCAGTACTTC. Translation: CASSPFGGTSGEQYF. The complete variable domain, with remaining parts taken from reference TRBV9 and TRBJ2-7, reads DSGVTQTPKHLITATGQRVTLRCSPRSGDLSVYWYQQSLDQGLQFLIQYYNGEERAKGNILERFSAQQFPDLHSELNLSSLELGDSALYFCASSPFGGTSGEQYFGPGTRLTVT.

The chain joins TRBV6-4 to TRBJ1-1; D ambiguous. This CDR3 is 15 amino acids long. CDR1 is MRHNA and CDR2 is SNTAGT in the germline V gene. V dropped 6 bases and J dropped 0 bases, with 14 bases sitting between them. CDR3 region: CASRVEGLMNTEAFF. CDR3 sequence (DNA): TGTGCCAGCAGGGTTGAGGGCCTCATGAACACTGAAGCTTTCTTT.

V is TRBV29-1 and J is TRBJ1-1, with no clear D. Germline lookup yields CDR1 SQVTM and CDR2 ANQGSEA. The CDR3 has 13 amino acids. V dropped 6 bases and J dropped 1 base, with 12 bases sitting between them. The chain's CDR3 is CSVESAENTEAFF. CDR3 in DNA: TGCAGCGTCGAATCCGCAGAGAACACTGAAGCTTTCTTT.

The chain uses TRBV9 and TRBJ1-2, with unresolved D. This CDR3 is built from 13 residues. Per the germline V gene, CDR1 is SGDLS and CDR2 is YYNGEE. Trimming removed 3 bases from V and 3 bases from J, with 9 bases in between. The CDR3 protein is CASSDGYDYGYTF. The CDR3 DNA is TGTGCCAGCAGCGACGGGTATGACTATGGCTACACCTTC.

This chain connects TRBV19 to TRBJ2-5, with 8 bases identical to TRBD1. The CDR3 totals 15 residues. The junction had 3 bases not matched to a gene; V was cut back by 1 base and J by 2 bases. The V gene's germline CDR1 is LNHDA and CDR2 SQIVND (reference sequence). Here the CDR3 reads CASSIVGTGQETQYF. CDR3 sequence (DNA): TGTGCCAGTAGTATAGTGGGGACAGGTCAAGAGACCCAGTACTTC.

The V and J genes are TRBV15 and TRBJ1-1; D gene unclear. V lost 8 bases and J lost 5, with 12 bases in between. The CDR3 length is 12 residues. Looked up from germline, CDR1 is LNHNV and CDR2 is YYDKDF (reference sequence). In nucleotides, the CDR3 is TGTGCCACCTGGGAAGCGGGTACTGAAGCTTTCTTT. Translated: CATWEAGTEAFF. The full variable domain, with the rest looked up from reference TRBV15 and TRBJ1-1, is DAMVIQNPRYQVTQFGKPVTLSCSQTLNHNVMYWYQQKSSQAPKLLFHYYDKDFNNEADTPDNFQSRRPNTSFCFLDIRSPGLGDTAMYLCATWEAGTEAFFGQGTRLTVV.

The rearrangement uses TRBV5-4 and TRBJ1-1; perhaps TRBD1 as D (5 bases). This CDR3 is built from 13 residues. CDR1 and CDR2 from the germline V gene are SGHNT and YYREEE (reference sequence). Trimming shortened V by 4 bases and J by 4 bases, and 11 bases separated the two germline ends. This CDR3 reads CASSRGPSTEAFF. Written as DNA, the CDR3 is TGTGCCAGCAGCCGGGGACCCAGCACTGAAGCTTTCTTT.

The chain has TRBV6-1 and TRBJ2-3; D might be TRBD1 (6 bases). The CDR3 is 15 amino acids. Germline CDR1 reads MNHNS; CDR2 reads SASEGT. Trimming cost V 3 bases and J 1 base, with 11 bases left between them. The CDR3 coding sequence is TGTGCCAGCAGTGATTTAGGGGGACGCACAGATACGCAGTATTTT. Translated: CASSDLGGRTDTQYF.

The genes are TRBV27 and TRBJ2-7; D is perhaps TRBD1 (5 bases). CDR3 size: 16 residues. Germline-derived CDR1 and CDR2 are MNHEY and SMNVEV (reference sequence). Trimming shortened V by 3 bases and J by 3 bases, and 18 bases separated the two germline ends. The CDR3, as DNA: TGTGCCAGCAGTTTGGGCGGAAGGGGTTTATTCTACGAGCAGTACTTC. Encoded protein: CASSLGGRGLFYEQYF.

This clone was recorded a few times. The rearrangement joins TRBV2 to TRBJ2-1; 9 nucleotides agree with TRBD2. V was pared by 7 bases and J by 4 bases, with 5 bases of the junction left unmatched. The CDR3 contains 14 residues. CDR1 and CDR2 from the germline V gene are SNHLY and FYNNEI. The CDR3 bases are TGTGCCAGCAAAATCCTAGCGGGGTACAATGAGCAGTTCTTC. Protein sequence: CASKILAGYNEQFF.

This clone has more than one count but fewer than ten. The V gene is TRBV7-9, the J gene TRBJ2-5, with 7 bases that match TRBD2. The germline CDR1 and CDR2 sequences are SEHNR and FQNEAQ (reference sequence). The ends lost 8 bases at V and 0 bases at J; junction bases unmatched: 9. CDR3 length: 15 residues. The CDR3 spells CASGRVRAYQETQYF. CDR3 coding DNA: TGTGCCAGCGGGAGGGTTAGAGCGTACCAAGAGACCCAGTACTTC.

The rearrangement joins TRBV4-2 to TRBJ1-6; D gene uncertain. V was trimmed by 0 bases and J by 2 bases, leaving 5 bases between them. The CDR3 contains 15 residues. Germline CDR1 reads LGHNA; CDR2 reads YNFKEQ. The CDR3 sequence: CASSQDQTYNSPLHF. For the CDR3, the DNA is TGTGCCAGCAGCCAAGACCAGACCTATAATTCACCCCTCCACTTT.

This chain connects TRBV5-4 to TRBJ2-3; no clear D. The V gene's germline CDR1 is SGHNT and CDR2 YYREEE (reference sequence). This CDR3 has 12 amino acids. Trimming shortened V by 4 bases and J by 2 bases, and 5 bases separated the two germline ends. The DNA of the CDR3 is TGTGCCAGCAGCCATGACACAGATACGCAGTATTTT. This translates into CASSHDTDTQYF.

The V call is TRBV5-4, the J call TRBJ2-2, with D possibly matching TRBD2 (5 bases). Germline V gene lookup returns CDR1 SGHNT and CDR2 YYREEE (reference sequence). Trimming took off 4 bases at V and 7 bases at J, with 11 bases between the two ends. CDR3 length equals 13 residues. The CDR3 bases are TGTGCCAGCAGCCTGGACTGGGGCGGGGAGCTGTTTTTT. It translates to CASSLDWGGELFF.